Included here is one T cell receptor (beta chain) sequence, with context. As for time point: before trial treatment. This sample stems from a study of low-dose radiotherapy and immunotherapy resistance in tumors. The V end was cut by 3 bases, the J end by 0 bases, with 15 bases between. This CDR3 is built from 18 residues. The germline gives CDR1 KGHSH, CDR2 LQKENI. With TRAV- and TRBV-specific primers, first-strand cDNA was made, covering the alpha and beta chains. TCRs underwent 20 PCR cycles of amplification with a constant-region primer and V-primer adapter. Each CDR3 protein gets one entry after TCRdb re-called the reads with MiXCR. The table has about 60,000 distinct CDR3 sequences, roughly 24% seen once.

This material consisted of PBMCs, taken before treatment. The sequence was collected from a male donor with prostate cancer. The rearrangement uses TRBV18 and TRBJ2-6; weak D call: TRBD1 (6 bases). The CDR3 sequence: CASSPRPGQDSGANVLTF. The DNA for the CDR3 is TGTGCCAGCTCACCTCGACCGGGACAAGACTCTGGGGCCAACGTCCTGACTTTC. The full variable domain, in which reference TRBV18 and TRBJ2-6 provide the parts outside the CDR3, is NAGVMQNPRHLVRRRGQEARLRCSPMKGHSHVYWYRQLPEEGLKFMVYLQKENIIDESGMPKERFSAEFPKEGPSILRIQQVVRGDSAAYFCASSPRPGQDSGANVLTFGAGSRLTVL.